One sample yielded the 27 T cell receptor beta chains listed below, sequenced in a study of blood T cell repertoires in COVID-19. Measured with immunoSEQ multiplex PCR; TCRdb has only the in-frame clones, and not every one. The profile shows approximately 100,000 clones, roughly 84% of them singletons. Sequences were obtained from peripheral blood. The receptors were gathered from a woman aged 55-69 years with acute or convalescent COVID-19.

The rearrangement links TRBV4-1 to TRBJ1-6, with 7 bases matching TRBD1. J lost 3 bases, V lost 0 bases, and 5 bases had no gene match. Germline V gene data show CDR1 as MGHRA and CDR2 as YSYEKL. This CDR3 contains 17 residues. The CDR3 here is CASSQDRSGGYNSPLHF. DNA of the CDR3: TGCGCCAGCAGCCAAGATCGGTCAGGGGGCTATAATTCACCCCTCCACTTT.

This rearrangement joins TRBV12-3 or TRBV12-4 to TRBJ1-2, with no clear D. V lost 3 bases, J lost 6 bases, and 11 bases lay in between. The CDR3 contains 13 residues. The CDR3 DNA reads as TGTGCCAGCAGTTTGTTCAGGCGGGATGGCTACACCTTC. It encodes CASSLFRRDGYTF.

The rearrangement links TRBV11-3 to TRBJ1-2, with 7 bases that match TRBD1. The germline V gene has CDR1 SGHNT and CDR2 YENEEA. CDR3 length equals 12 residues. The J segment lost 4 bases and the V segment lost 6 bases, leaving 2 bases of the junction unmatched. The CDR3 is CASSDRVYGYTF. The CDR3, as DNA: TGTGCCAGCAGTGACAGGGTCTATGGCTACACCTTC.

The chain carries TRBV6-6 and TRBJ2-3; D possibly corresponds to TRBD2 (5 bases). The germline CDR1 and CDR2 sequences are MNHNY and SVGAGI (reference sequence). The CDR3 covers 15 residues. Trimming shortened V by 2 bases and J by 0 bases, and 9 bases separated the two germline ends. CDR3 sequence reads: CASSYKRSSTDTQYF. Here the CDR3 DNA reads TGTGCCAGCAGTTACAAGCGGTCTAGCACAGATACGCAGTATTTT.

In nucleotides, the CDR3 is TGTGCCAGCGCGAGTGACAGCCTCTATGGCTACACCTTC. Translated, it gives CASASDSLYGYTF. This rearrangement joins TRBV2 to TRBJ1-2; D might be TRBD1 (5 bases). The germline CDR1 and CDR2 sequences are SNHLY and FYNNEI. Trimming took 8 bases from V and 4 from J, leaving 14 bases between them. This CDR3 is 13 amino acids long.

V is TRBV7-3 and J is TRBJ2-2, with D perhaps TRBD2 (6 bases). Germline lookup yields CDR1 SGHTA and CDR2 FQGTGA. V was shortened by 0 bases and J by 3 bases, with 8 bases between the two germline ends. The CDR3 consists of 15 residues. The CDR3 nucleotides read TGTGCCAGCAGCTTAACGCGGGGCCACACCGGGGAGCTGTTTTTT. Translated, it gives CASSLTRGHTGELFF.

This chain links TRBV2 with TRBJ1-2; no reliable D call. Germline V gene sequence: CDR1 SNHLY, CDR2 FYNNEI. The CDR3 is 15 amino acids. The V and J ends lost 7 bases and 4 bases respectively, with 19 bases between them. CDR3 residues: CASIYELPSLYGYTF. CDR3 coding DNA: TGTGCCAGCATCTACGAACTTCCATCACTCTATGGCTACACCTTC.

The count of this clone is one. The CDR3 protein is CAGRIQETQYF. The CDR3 nucleotides are TGTGCCGGGAGGATTCAAGAGACCCAGTACTTC. The gene calls are TRBV7-9 and TRBJ2-5; possible D gene TRBD2, 6 bases. V lost 11 bases to trimming and J lost 2 bases, with 9 bases between them. Germline V lookup: CDR1 SEHNR, CDR2 FQNEAQ (reference sequence). The length of the CDR3 is 11 residues.

This clone was picked up a small number of times. The chain is built from TRBV18 and TRBJ2-7; 9 positions match TRBD1. CDR1 and CDR2 from the germline V gene are KGHSH and LQKENI. V was clipped by 2 bases and J by 4 bases; unmatched bases: 3. The CDR3 length is 14 residues. The CDR3 bases are TGTGCCAGCTCACCAAGGGGACAGGGATACGAGCAGTACTTC. Protein sequence: CASSPRGQGYEQYF.

CDR3 sequence: CASPSPLYKGDYGYTF. For the CDR3, the DNA is TGTGCCAGTCCCTCCCCCCTCTACAAGGGGGACTATGGCTACACCTTC. The V call is TRBV19, the J call TRBJ1-2, with D perhaps TRBD1 (6 bases). The V end was cut by 8 bases, the J end by 3 bases, with 22 bases between. The CDR3 contains 16 residues. Germline values: CDR1 LNHDA, CDR2 SQIVND (reference sequence).

V gene TRBV28 combines with J gene TRBJ1-3; 9 bases agree with TRBD1. From germline, CDR1 is MDHEN and CDR2 SYDVKM. The CDR3 consists of 16 residues. After removal of 5 bases from V and 4 bases from J, the junction contained 9 bases not matched to a gene. The CDR3 reads CASSVLTGGLGNTIYF. The DNA for the CDR3 is TGTGCCAGCAGTGTACTGACAGGGGGGCTGGGAAACACCATATATTTT.

The chain employs TRBV5-1 and TRBJ2-7, with no clear D. In germline, CDR1 is SGHRS, CDR2 YFSETQ. V lost 1 base, J lost 4 bases, and 12 bases lay in between. The CDR3 sequence is 14 residues long. Here the CDR3 reads CASSLSSVGYEQYF. The CDR3 nucleotides read TGCGCCAGCAGCTTGTCCTCGGTCGGGTACGAGCAGTACTTC.

The chain uses TRBV9 and TRBJ2-7; maybe TRBD1 (5 bases). CDR3 length equals 14 residues. Germline V gene data show CDR1 as SGDLS and CDR2 as YYNGEE. The V end lost 1 base, the J end lost 0 bases, and 8 bases lay between the germline ends. Here the CDR3 DNA reads TGTGCCAGCAGCGTATCGACAGCCTCCTACGAGCAGTACTTC. It yields the protein CASSVSTASYEQYF. Filled out from reference TRBV9 and TRBJ2-7, the complete variable domain reads DSGVTQTPKHLITATGQRVTLRCSPRSGDLSVYWYQQSLDQGLQFLIQYYNGEERAKGNILERFSAQQFPDLHSELNLSSLELGDSALYFCASSVSTASYEQYFGPGTRLTVT.

The chain links TRBV19 to TRBJ2-5; TRBD2 agrees at 13 bases. Trimming cost V 9 bases and J 5 bases; bases outside gene matches: 9. Germline CDR1 reads LNHDA; CDR2 reads SQIVND (reference sequence). The CDR3 runs 15 residues. The CDR3 loop is CASRGLAGARETQYF. The CDR3 region has the DNA TGTGCCAGCAGAGGACTAGCGGGGGCCCGGGAGACCCAGTACTTC.

The CDR3 region is CASSLQGGLVGAFF. The CDR3 DNA follows: TGTGCCAGCAGTTTGCAGGGGGGTTTGGTGGGAGCTTTCTTT. V gene TRBV28 combines with J gene TRBJ1-1, with 7 bases fitting TRBD1. This CDR3 has 14 residues. Germline lookup yields CDR1 MDHEN and CDR2 SYDVKM. V was pared by 3 bases and J by 10 bases, with 11 bases of the junction left unmatched.

V and J are TRBV4-1 and TRBJ2-7; a weak D match, TRBD1 (5 bases). Germline lookup yields CDR1 MGHRA and CDR2 YSYEKL. V was clipped by 0 bases and J by 2 bases, with 11 bases between them. This CDR3 spans 15 amino acids. The CDR3 DNA reads TGCGCCAGCAGCCAAGACAGGAGCAGGGCCTACGAGCAGTACTTC. Its translation: CASSQDRSRAYEQYF.

V gene TRBV3-1 (or the pseudogene TRBV3-2) combines with J gene TRBJ1-1; 10 bases line up with TRBD1. Trimming cost V 3 bases and J 1 base; bases outside gene matches: 14. The V gene's germline CDR1 is LGHDT and CDR2 YNNKEL (reference sequence). The CDR3 spans 19 residues. Written as DNA, the CDR3 is TGTGCCAGCAGCCAGATCGACAGGGGGCGGGCCGTTGCGAACACTGAAGCTTTCTTT. It specifies CASSQIDRGRAVANTEAFF.

The J gene is TRBJ1-1, the V gene TRBV12-3 or TRBV12-4; D unclear. The CDR3 is 12 amino acids. With 4 bases removed from V and 6 bases from J, the gap between germline ends came to 9 bases. The CDR3 region has the DNA TGTGCCAGCAGTTCCGGTGTGGCTGAAGCTTTCTTT. Amino acid sequence: CASSSGVAEAFF.

Sample share makes this clone medium-sized. CDR3 nucleotide sequence: TGTGCCAGCAGCCTGGATGGTAGGCAGGGGTTCTACGAGCAGTACTTC. This encodes CASSLDGRQGFYEQYF. The chain carries TRBV7-3 and TRBJ2-7; D possibly corresponds to TRBD1 (6 bases). V was pared by 5 bases and J by 3 bases, with 20 bases between. The CDR3 is 16 residues long. Germline CDR1 is SGHTA and CDR2 is FQGTGA.

The genes are TRBV19 and TRBJ2-3; 10 positions agree with TRBD2. The CDR3 length is 16 residues. CDR1 is LNHDA and CDR2 is SQIVND in the germline V gene (reference sequence). V was clipped by 7 bases and J by 3 bases; unmatched bases: 10. The CDR3 DNA sequence: TGTGCCAGTAACCCAAGGGCTAGCGGGGGAACAGATACGCAGTATTTT. Amino acids: CASNPRASGGTDTQYF.

The rearrangement joins TRBV6-5 to TRBJ2-5, with D hard to call. This CDR3 is built from 12 residues. Germline lookup yields CDR1 MNHEY and CDR2 SVGAGI. Deletions cut 2 bases from V and 7 bases from J, with 8 bases between. CDR3 DNA sequence: TGTGCCAGCAGTTACGTCGGTGGGACCCAGTACTTC. Protein sequence: CASSYVGGTQYF.

The rearrangement links TRBV5-5 to TRBJ1-5; D remains unclear. The CDR3 extends over 16 amino acids. Germline values: CDR1 SGHKS, CDR2 YYEKEE (reference sequence). V dropped 4 bases and J dropped 0 bases, with 14 bases sitting between them. CDR3 protein: CASSQPEDYSNQPQHF. The CDR3 DNA is TGTGCCAGCAGCCAGCCCGAGGATTATAGCAATCAGCCCCAGCATTTT.

This clone appeared a single time. The chain couples TRBV5-6 to TRBJ1-3, with a weak D call TRBD1 (6 bases). The CDR3 covers 13 residues. V gave up 4 bases and J gave up 3 bases, with 8 bases separating them. CDR1 and CDR2 (germline): SGHDT, YYEEEE. The CDR3 DNA sequence: TGTGCCAGCAGCATGACAGGTGGAAACACCATATATTTT. Translating gives CASSMTGGNTIYF. The full variable domain, its missing parts supplied by reference TRBV5-6 and TRBJ1-3, is DAGVTQSPTHLIKTRGQQVTLRCSPKSGHDTVSWYQQALGQGPQFIFQYYEEEERQRGNFPDRFSGHQFPNYSSELNVNALLLGDSALYLCASSMTGGNTIYFGEGSWLTVV.

The V gene is TRBV6-6, the J gene TRBJ2-7, with a weak D call TRBD2 (6 bases). V was trimmed by 6 bases and J by 2 bases, leaving 14 bases between them. The CDR3 is made up of 14 amino acids. Germline-derived CDR1 and CDR2 are MNHNY and SVGAGI (reference sequence). The CDR3 coding sequence is TGTGCCAGCAGACCCGGGACTCTAACCTACGAGCAGTACTTC. Amino acid sequence: CASRPGTLTYEQYF.

V and J are TRBV2 and TRBJ1-4, with 8 bases aligning to TRBD1. The ends lost 6 bases at V and 2 bases at J; junction bases unmatched: 5. This CDR3 comprises 15 residues. The germline gives CDR1 SNHLY, CDR2 FYNNEI. CDR3 sequence: CASSRQGLTNEKLFF. The CDR3 nucleotides read TGTGCCAGCAGCCGACAGGGGCTGACTAATGAAAAACTGTTTTTT.

This chain uses TRBV24-1 with TRBJ1-2; D possibly corresponds to TRBD1 (6 bases). Germline values: CDR1 KGHDR, CDR2 SFDVKD. Trimming left V 7 bases short and J 2 bases short, with 7 bases between. The CDR3 covers 12 residues. CDR3 region: CATSTGNYGYTF. CDR3 DNA sequence: TGTGCCACCAGCACAGGGAACTATGGCTACACCTTC.

The CDR3 coding sequence is TGTGCCAGCGAACCCGGGACTAGCGGAGGGACCCAGTACTTC. The encoded protein is CASEPGTSGGTQYF. The rearrangement joins TRBV2 to TRBJ2-5, with 11 bases fitting TRBD2. This CDR3 region has 14 residues. J gave up 7 bases and V 8 bases, and 9 bases lay outside the gene matches. Germline CDR1 and CDR2: SNHLY and FYNNEI.